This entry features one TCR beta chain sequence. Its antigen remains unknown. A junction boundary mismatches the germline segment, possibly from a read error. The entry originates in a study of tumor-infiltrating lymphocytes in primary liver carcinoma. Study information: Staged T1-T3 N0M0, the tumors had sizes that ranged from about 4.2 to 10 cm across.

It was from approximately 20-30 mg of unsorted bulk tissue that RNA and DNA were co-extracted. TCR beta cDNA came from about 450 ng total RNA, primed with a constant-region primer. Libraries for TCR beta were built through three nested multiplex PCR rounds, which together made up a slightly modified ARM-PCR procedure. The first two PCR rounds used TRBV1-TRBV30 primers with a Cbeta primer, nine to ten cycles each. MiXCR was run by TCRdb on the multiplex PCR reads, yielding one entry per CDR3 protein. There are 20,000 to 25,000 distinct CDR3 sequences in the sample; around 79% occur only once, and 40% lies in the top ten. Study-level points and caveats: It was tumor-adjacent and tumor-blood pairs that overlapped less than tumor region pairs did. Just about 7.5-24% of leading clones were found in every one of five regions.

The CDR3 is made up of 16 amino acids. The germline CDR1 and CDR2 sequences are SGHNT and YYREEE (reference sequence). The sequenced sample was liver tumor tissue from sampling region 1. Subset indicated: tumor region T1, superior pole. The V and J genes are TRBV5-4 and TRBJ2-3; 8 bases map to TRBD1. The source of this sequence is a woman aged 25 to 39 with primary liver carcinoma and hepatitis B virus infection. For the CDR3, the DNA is TGTGCCAGTAGCTTGGAGGGCAGGGGGCGCATAGATACGCGGTATTTT. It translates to CASSLEGRGRIDTRYF.